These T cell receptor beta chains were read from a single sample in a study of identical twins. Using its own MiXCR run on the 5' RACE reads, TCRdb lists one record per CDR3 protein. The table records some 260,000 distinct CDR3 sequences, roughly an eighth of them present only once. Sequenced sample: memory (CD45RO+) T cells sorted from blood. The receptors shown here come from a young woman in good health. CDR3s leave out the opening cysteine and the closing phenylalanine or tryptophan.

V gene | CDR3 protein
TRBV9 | ASSGRAGLSGNTIY
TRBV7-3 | ATSLGPTETQY
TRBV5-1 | ASSPGRDTEAF
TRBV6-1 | ASSEGAGGGDEQY
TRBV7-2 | ASSFWTGGYEQY
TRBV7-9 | ASSLFTVTDTQY
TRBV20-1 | SASGGVTEAF
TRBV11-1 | ASSLGKGQAMEGAKNIQY
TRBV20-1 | SARDRTGVDTIY
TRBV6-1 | ASDHPSGGTGELF
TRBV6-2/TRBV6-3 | ASSSGHLVMNTEAF
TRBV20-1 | SARDTGSGYGYT
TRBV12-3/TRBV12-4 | ASNDRGSNTEAF
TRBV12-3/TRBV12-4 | ASRLTGTYEQY
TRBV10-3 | AIRAGQETQY
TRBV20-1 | SAFGTGEPRSEQY
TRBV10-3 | AISESGGLQPQH
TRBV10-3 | AISASGAGGYNEQF
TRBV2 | ASSVRGELF
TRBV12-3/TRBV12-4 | ASSPRDRGNTGELF
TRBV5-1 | ASSPGAGKNIQY